Sequencing of this T cell receptor (beta chain) was carried out in a study of cytomegalovirus exposure and HLA in healthy donors. This CDR3 is 11 amino acids long. V lost 10 bases, J lost 1 base, and 7 bases lay in between. Per the germline V gene, CDR1 is ENHRY and CDR2 is SYGVKD. Amplification used 60 Vbeta primers and 13 Jbeta primers. Data came from immunoSEQ multiplex PCR; TCRdb stores just in-frame clones and leaves some out. The table shows about 160,000 clones, with 82% occurring only once. This TCR was sampled from a man between 45 and 60 years old in good health and CMV-seropositive. This rearrangement joins TRBV10-3 to TRBJ1-1; the D is unclear. The source material was PBMCs. CDR3 sequence (DNA): TGTGCCACTCGGGGGAACACTGAAGCTTTCTTT. It yields the protein CATRGNTEAFF.